The T cell receptor beta chain under discussion was sequenced for a study of blood T cell repertoires in COVID-19. Across the whole study: Acute-phase and convalescent COVID-19 samples originated in the United States, Italy and Spain.

Categorization into cohorts depended on clinical history that participants reported. Clones were sequenced by immunoSEQ multiplex PCR, and TCRdb holds only the in-frame ones, with some missing. The sample lists more than 250,000 clones; around 90% were seen once. The germline CDR1 and CDR2 sequences are SNHLY and FYNNEI. This CDR3 has 14 residues. V shed 6 bases and J 8 bases; nucleotides not matched to a gene: 5. This TCR came from a young woman who had recovered from COVID-19. Material: PBMCs or T cells enriched from blood (not recorded which). This rearrangement joins TRBV2 to TRBJ1-6, with 9 bases matching TRBD1. CDR3 coding DNA: TGTGCCAGCAGCGCCGACAGGGGGGATTCACCCCTCCACTTT. Protein: CASSADRGDSPLHF.